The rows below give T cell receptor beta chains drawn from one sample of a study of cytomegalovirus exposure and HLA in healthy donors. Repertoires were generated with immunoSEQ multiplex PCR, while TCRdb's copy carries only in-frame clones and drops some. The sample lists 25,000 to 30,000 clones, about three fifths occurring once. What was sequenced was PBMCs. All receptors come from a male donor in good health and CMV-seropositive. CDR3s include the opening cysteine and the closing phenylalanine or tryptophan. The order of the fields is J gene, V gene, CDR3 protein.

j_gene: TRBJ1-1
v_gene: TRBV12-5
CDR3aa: CASGSRQGARGNTEAFF

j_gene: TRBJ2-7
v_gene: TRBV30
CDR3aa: CASKRSYEQYF

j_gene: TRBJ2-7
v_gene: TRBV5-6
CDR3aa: CASSLGRRSWRAQYF

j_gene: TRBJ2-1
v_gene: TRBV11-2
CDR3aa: CASSLFGFEQFF

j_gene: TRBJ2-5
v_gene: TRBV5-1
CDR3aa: CASSLMSGRGETQYF

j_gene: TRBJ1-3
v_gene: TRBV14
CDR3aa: CASSQGQGGNTIYF

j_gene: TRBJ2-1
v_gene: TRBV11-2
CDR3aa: CASSSRGTSIGEQFF

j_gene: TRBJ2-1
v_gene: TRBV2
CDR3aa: CASSPDRTGNEQFF

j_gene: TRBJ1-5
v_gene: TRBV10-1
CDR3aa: CASSEGFGQPQHF

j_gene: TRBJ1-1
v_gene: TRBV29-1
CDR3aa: CSVQEFSWGEAFF

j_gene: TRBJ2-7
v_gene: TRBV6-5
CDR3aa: CASSYGTGAYEQYF

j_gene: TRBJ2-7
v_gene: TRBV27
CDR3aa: CASKRGLHYEQYF

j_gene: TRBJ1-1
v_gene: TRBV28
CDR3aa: CASSMGARFTEAFF

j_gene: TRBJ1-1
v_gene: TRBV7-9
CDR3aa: CASSVPGAYTEAFF

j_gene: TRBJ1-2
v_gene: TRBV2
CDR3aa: CASEKGINYGYTF

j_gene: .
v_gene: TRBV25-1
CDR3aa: CASSASGTGLRSYEQYF

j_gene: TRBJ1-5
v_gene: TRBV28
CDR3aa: CATRDRGIRNQPQHF

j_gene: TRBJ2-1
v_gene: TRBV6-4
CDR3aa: CASSATSGSSNEQFF

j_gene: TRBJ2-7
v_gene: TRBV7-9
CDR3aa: CASSKLGLAGRYEQYF

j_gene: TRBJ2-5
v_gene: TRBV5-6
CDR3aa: CASSPGGAGETQYF

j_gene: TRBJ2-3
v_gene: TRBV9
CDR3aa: CASSAGFSGKNTDTQYF

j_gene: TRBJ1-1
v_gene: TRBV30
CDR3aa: CAWSAAAANTEAFF